This T cell receptor (beta chain) was found in a study of low-dose radiotherapy and immunotherapy resistance in tumors. Background on the study: For Cohort 1, fractions of 0.5 Gy were given every 2 weeks, reaching 6.5 Gy overall. Oral aspirin at 300 mg was taken daily by patients for four cycles, beginning on cycle 1 day 1.

Donors were given nivolumab, ipilimumab, aspirin, low-dose cyclophosphamide and low-dose radiotherapy. As a condition of eligibility, patients had advanced solid tumors lacking tumor-infiltrating lymphocytes. TRAV- and TRBV-specific primers, spanning alpha and beta chains, primed first-strand cDNA. The TCRs were subjected to amplification over approximately 20 PCR cycles employing a constant-region primer in conjunction with a V-primer adapter. TCRdb re-called the reads with MiXCR, one entry per CDR3 protein. The sample records roughly 10,000 distinct CDR3 sequences, approximately 65% being singletons. Trimming took 1 base from V and 1 from J; bases not matched to a gene: 5. Germline V lookup: CDR1 SGDLS, CDR2 YYNGEE. This CDR3 is 16 amino acids long.

The chain is built from TRBV9 and TRBJ2-7; TRBD1 matches 10 bases. This clonotype originated in a human donor with advanced metastatic prostate, ovarian, gallbladder or colorectal cancer (not recorded which). This table probably holds off-target reads from a library built for another chain. The DNA for the CDR3 is TGTGCCAGCAGCGTATCGGGACAGGGGCTTTCCTACGAGCAGTACTTC. It translates to CASSVSGQGLSYEQYF.